This T cell receptor (beta chain) was retrieved from a study of Ad26.COV2.S vaccination and SARS-CoV-2 variants. Trimming took off 10 bases at V and 6 bases at J, with 7 bases between the two ends. CDR1 MDHEN and CDR2 SYDVKM come from the germline V gene. The CDR3 covers 10 residues. TCRdb's table, derived via immunoSEQ multiplex PCR, lists solely in-frame clones and lacks some. The sample shows 300,000 to 500,000 clones, approximately 91% of them seen only once. The treatment is: around 19 received Ad26.COV2.S at low or high dose, single or two shots; about five received placebo; per-sample allocation not given. Each sample was drawn 63 days after the first injection (of vaccine or placebo).

V usage is TRBV28 and J usage is TRBJ2-1, with D hard to call. Sequencing was performed on peripheral blood, taken in a trial of Ad26.COV2.S vaccine versus placebo. The TCR sequence derives from a person aged 18-65 years who received the Ad26.COV2.S COVID-19 vaccine or a placebo. DNA for the CDR3: TGTGCCACCCTAAGCAATGAGCAGTTCTTC. This encodes CATLSNEQFF.